One and the same sample provided the 18 T cell receptor beta chains below, sequenced in a study of cytomegalovirus exposure and HLA in healthy donors. The study ran its PCR with 60 Vbeta and 13 Jbeta primers. TCRdb's table, derived via immunoSEQ multiplex PCR, lists solely in-frame clones and lacks some. The profile covers about 130,000 clones, with roughly 15% appearing a single time and approximately 2.6% taken by the ten largest. Sequenced sample: PBMCs. These receptors all stem from a female donor in good health and CMV-seropositive.

The genes are TRBV6-5 and TRBJ2-7; no definite D call. CDR1 and CDR2 (germline): MNHEY, SVGAGI. This CDR3 has 15 residues. V lost 4 bases to trimming and J lost 4 bases, with 17 bases between them. The CDR3 sequence: CASSSAGTSLYEQYF. The CDR3 nucleotides are TGTGCCAGCAGTTCCGCAGGCACCTCCCTATACGAGCAGTACTTC.

There are a few counts of this clone. This chain uses TRBV27 with TRBJ1-1; a weak D match, TRBD1 (6 bases). CDR3 length: 14 residues. Trimming left V 3 bases short and J 2 bases short, with 10 bases between. Germline V gene data show CDR1 as MNHEY and CDR2 as SMNVEV (reference sequence). As DNA, the CDR3 is TGTGCCAGCAGTTTTTCAGGGACAAACACTGAAGCTTTCTTT. This translates into CASSFSGTNTEAFF.

This chain links TRBV4-2 with TRBJ2-3; the match to TRBD2 covers 8 bases. The CDR3 spans 19 residues. Germline lookup yields CDR1 LGHNA and CDR2 YNFKEQ. Trimming cost V 0 bases and J 5 bases; bases outside gene matches: 16. CDR3 amino acids: CASSQDISGGAVGKDTQYF. The CDR3 region has the DNA TGTGCCAGCAGCCAAGATATTTCGGGGGGGGCTGTGGGAAAAGATACGCAGTATTTT.

This clone was counted between two and nine times. V and J are TRBV19 and TRBJ2-7; D ambiguous. V dropped 7 bases and J dropped 0 bases, with 13 bases sitting between them. This CDR3 spans 14 amino acids. CDR1 and CDR2 (germline): LNHDA, SQIVND (reference sequence). The CDR3 spells CASNVLGSSYEQYF. The CDR3, as DNA: TGTGCCAGTAATGTCTTGGGCAGCTCCTACGAGCAGTACTTC.

The V and J genes are TRBV30 and TRBJ2-3; 11 nucleotides agree with TRBD1. The CDR3 has 15 residues. The ends lost 4 bases at V and 1 base at J; junction bases unmatched: 4. CDR1 GTSNPN and CDR2 SVGIG come from the germline V gene (reference sequence). The CDR3 bases are TGTGCCTGGACCACGGGACAGGGGGGCACAGATACGCAGTATTTT. This codes for CAWTTGQGGTDTQYF. The full variable domain, in which reference TRBV30 and TRBJ2-3 provide the parts outside the CDR3, is SQTIHQWPATLVQPVGSPLSLECTVEGTSNPNLYWYRQAAGRGLQLLFYSVGIGQISSEVPQNLSASRPQDRQFILSSKKLLLSDSGFYLCAWTTGQGGTDTQYFGPGTRLTVL.

This clone was recorded a few times. This sequence joins TRBV4-3 and TRBJ1-4, with D possibly matching TRBD1 (5 bases). CDR3 length: 12 amino acids. The germline gives CDR1 LGHNA, CDR2 YSLEER. The V end was cut by 0 bases, the J end by 11 bases, with 7 bases between. CDR3 sequence reads: CASSQEAGKLFF. In DNA form, the CDR3 reads TGCGCCAGCAGCCAAGAGGCAGGGAAACTGTTTTTT.

There are a few counts of this clone. V is TRBV5-4 and J is TRBJ2-5; 9 nucleotides match TRBD2. The germline V gene encodes CDR1 SGHNT and CDR2 YYREEE (reference sequence). V dropped 4 bases and J dropped 4; count of bases not matched to a gene: 8. CDR3 size: 15 residues. The CDR3 bases are TGTGCCAGCAGCCTCAAGCGGGGGGCCGCAGAGACCCAGTACTTC. Amino acids: CASSLKRGAAETQYF.

The chain is built from TRBV6-1 and TRBJ2-1, with 9 bases that match TRBD1. CDR1 is MNHNS, CDR2 SASEGT, per germline. This CDR3 contains 13 residues. V trimming: 7 bases; J trimming: 6 bases; junction bases outside the gene matches: 4. CDR3 nucleotide sequence: TGTGCCAGCACCACGACAGGGGGCAATGAGCAGTTCTTC. Translated, it gives CASTTTGGNEQFF.

The chain employs TRBV28 and TRBJ1-2; D not certain. The V and J ends lost 5 bases and 4 bases respectively, with 8 bases between them. CDR1 MDHEN and CDR2 SYDVKM come from the germline V gene. The CDR3 is made up of 12 amino acids. The CDR3 bases are TGTGCCAGCAGTCCCGGGTTCTATGGCTACACCTTC. Amino acids: CASSPGFYGYTF.

This clone was recorded a few times. This rearrangement joins TRBV27 to TRBJ1-1; 9 nucleotides agree with TRBD1. The CDR3 is 15 residues long. Per germline, CDR1 MNHEY and CDR2 SMNVEV (reference sequence). V shed 5 bases and J 3 bases; nucleotides not matched to a gene: 7. CDR3 DNA sequence: TGTGCCAGCAGTCCAGACAGGGGGTACTACACTGAAGCTTTCTTT. This translates into CASSPDRGYYTEAFF.

This sequence joins TRBV7-9 and TRBJ1-1; tentative D call: TRBD1 (5 bases). The germline V and J ends were trimmed by 2 bases and 0 bases, with 7 bases remaining between them. Germline CDR1 is SEHNR and CDR2 is FQNEAQ (reference sequence). The CDR3 has 14 residues. The CDR3 coding sequence is TGTGCCAGCAGCTTAAGACAGTTGAACACTGAAGCTTTCTTT. This codes for CASSLRQLNTEAFF.

The chain combines TRBV4-3 with TRBJ2-7; D is undetermined. The V gene lost 0 bases and the J gene lost 1 base, with 10 bases spanning the gap. Germline V gives CDR1 LGHNA, CDR2 YSLEER. CDR3 length: 15 amino acids. Here the CDR3 DNA reads TGCGCCAGCAGCCAAGATGTAACACCGTCCTACGAGCAGTACTTC. Its translation is CASSQDVTPSYEQYF.

This rearrangement joins TRBV30 to TRBJ2-3; D remains unclear. The germline V and J ends were trimmed by 2 bases and 1 base, with 4 bases remaining between them. CDR3 length: 12 amino acids. Germline lookup yields CDR1 GTSNPN and CDR2 SVGIG (reference sequence). Here the CDR3 reads CAWSPGTDTQYF. The DNA of the CDR3 is TGTGCCTGGAGTCCAGGCACAGATACGCAGTATTTT.

The chain is built from TRBV13 and TRBJ1-2; D is perhaps TRBD1 (6 bases). The CDR3 has 15 residues. Germline V lookup: CDR1 PRHDT, CDR2 FYEKMQ (reference sequence). The germline V and J ends were trimmed by 0 bases and 3 bases, with 11 bases remaining between them. The CDR3 DNA is TGTGCCAGCAGCTTAGGGCAGGGGTTACACTATGGCTACACCTTC. It is translated as CASSLGQGLHYGYTF.

This clone was counted between two and nine times. The CDR3 region is CATEDTPNTEAFF. In nucleotides, the CDR3 is TGTGCCACCGAGGACACCCCGAACACTGAAGCTTTCTTT. V is TRBV2 and J is TRBJ1-1; tentatively, D is TRBD1 (5 bases). The CDR3 runs to 13 residues. Looked up from germline, CDR1 is SNHLY and CDR2 is FYNNEI. The V gene lost 10 bases and the J gene lost 1 base, with 13 bases spanning the gap.

The sample holds a few counts of this clone. The chain recombines TRBV5-6 with TRBJ1-1; a possible D gene is TRBD1 (6 bases). Between the trimmed V and J ends, which lost 5 bases and 6 bases, there was a span of 20 bases. The CDR3 contains 15 residues. The germline V gene has CDR1 SGHDT and CDR2 YYEEEE. The CDR3 DNA sequence: TGTGCCAGCAGTTTAGAACGGGGGGGGCACGCTGAAGCTTTCTTT. Encoded protein: CASSLERGGHAEAFF.

The CDR3 coding sequence is TGTGCCTGGAGTAAGGGCGGGGGGCGCAGGTACGAGCAGTACTTC. The encoded protein is CAWSKGGGRRYEQYF. The V call is TRBV30, the J call TRBJ2-7, with 8 bases lining up with TRBD2. This CDR3 spans 15 amino acids. V trimming: 2 bases; J trimming: 4 bases; junction bases outside the gene matches: 10. The V gene's germline CDR1 is GTSNPN and CDR2 SVGIG (reference sequence).

This clone has just a few counts. J is TRBJ2-3 and V is TRBV15, with 10 positions matching TRBD2. V gave up 6 bases and J gave up 5 bases; unmatched junction bases: 8. Germline loops: CDR1 LNHNV, CDR2 YYDKDF (reference sequence). The CDR3 has 15 residues. CDR3 loop: CATSKSGGAVDTQYF. CDR3 sequence (DNA): TGTGCCACCAGTAAGAGCGGGGGGGCCGTAGATACGCAGTATTTT.